This T cell receptor beta chain was observed in a study of Graves' ophthalmopathy and Graves' hyperthyroidism. TCR beta CDR3 regions were amplified from RNA transcripts. HTBI-primed RT-PCR formed the first round, and a multiplex PCR formed the second. One entry per CDR3 protein, called by TCRdb with MiXCR from the multiplex PCR reads. The repertoire holds under 250,000 distinct CDR3 sequences, with roughly 21% as singletons. Trimming removed 4 bases at V and 7 bases at J, with 16 bases between. The germline V gene has CDR1 MNHNS and CDR2 SASEGT. The CDR3 has 14 amino acids. Sequenced: peripheral blood. The V and J genes are TRBV6-1 and TRBJ2-5; D gene uncertain. This clonotype originated in a woman in her 50s with Graves' ophthalmopathy. Here the CDR3 DNA reads TGTGCCAGCAGTGTACGGGCCTTGGGTGGGACCCAGTACTTC. It encodes CASSVRALGGTQYF.